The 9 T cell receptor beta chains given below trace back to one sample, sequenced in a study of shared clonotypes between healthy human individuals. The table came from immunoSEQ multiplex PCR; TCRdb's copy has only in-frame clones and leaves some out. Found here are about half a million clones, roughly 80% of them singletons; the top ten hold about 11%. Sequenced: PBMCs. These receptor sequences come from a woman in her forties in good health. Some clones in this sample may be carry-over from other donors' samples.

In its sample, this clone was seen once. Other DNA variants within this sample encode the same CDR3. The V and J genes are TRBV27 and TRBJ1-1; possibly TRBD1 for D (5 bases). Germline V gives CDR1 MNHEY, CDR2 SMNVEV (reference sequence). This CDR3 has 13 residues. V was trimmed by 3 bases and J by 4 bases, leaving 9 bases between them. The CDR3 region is CASSLGGSTEAFF. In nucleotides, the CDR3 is TGTGCCAGCAGTTTGGGGGGTTCCACTGAAGCTTTCTTT.

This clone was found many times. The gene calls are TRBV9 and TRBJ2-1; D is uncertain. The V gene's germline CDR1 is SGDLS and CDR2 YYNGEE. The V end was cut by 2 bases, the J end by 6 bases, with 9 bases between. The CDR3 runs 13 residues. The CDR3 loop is CASSVFETNEQFF. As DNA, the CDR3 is TGTGCCAGCAGCGTTTTTGAGACCAATGAGCAGTTCTTC.

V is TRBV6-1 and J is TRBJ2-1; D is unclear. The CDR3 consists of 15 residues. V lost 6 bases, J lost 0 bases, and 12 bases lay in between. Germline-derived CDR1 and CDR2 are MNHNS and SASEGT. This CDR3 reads CASRLTRNSYNEQFF. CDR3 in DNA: TGTGCCAGCAGATTGACGCGCAACTCCTACAATGAGCAGTTCTTC.

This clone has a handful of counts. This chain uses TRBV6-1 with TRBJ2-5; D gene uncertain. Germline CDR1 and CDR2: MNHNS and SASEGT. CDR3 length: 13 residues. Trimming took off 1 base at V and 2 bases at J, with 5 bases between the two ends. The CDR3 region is CASSEVQQETQYF. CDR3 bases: TGTGCCAGCAGTGAAGTACAGCAAGAGACCCAGTACTTC.

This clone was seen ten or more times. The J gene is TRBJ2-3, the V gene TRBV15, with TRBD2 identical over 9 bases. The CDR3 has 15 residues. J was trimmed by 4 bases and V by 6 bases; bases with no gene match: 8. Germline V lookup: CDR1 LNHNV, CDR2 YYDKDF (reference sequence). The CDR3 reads CATSIGGGEADTQYF. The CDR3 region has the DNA TGTGCCACCAGTATCGGCGGGGGGGAGGCAGATACGCAGTATTTT. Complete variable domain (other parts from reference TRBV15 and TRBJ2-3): DAMVIQNPRYQVTQFGKPVTLSCSQTLNHNVMYWYQQKSSQAPKLLFHYYDKDFNNEADTPDNFQSRRPNTSFCFLDIRSPGLGDTAMYLCATSIGGGEADTQYFGPGTRLTVL.

DNA for the CDR3: TGTGCCAGCAGCGGAGTTGACAGGGTAACCGGGGAGCTGTTTTTT. Translated, it gives CASSGVDRVTGELFF. The genes are TRBV2 and TRBJ2-2, with TRBD1 matching 7 bases. CDR1 and CDR2 from the germline V gene are SNHLY and FYNNEI. With V trimmed by 6 bases and J by 5 bases, 9 bases remained unmatched. This CDR3 is 15 amino acids long.

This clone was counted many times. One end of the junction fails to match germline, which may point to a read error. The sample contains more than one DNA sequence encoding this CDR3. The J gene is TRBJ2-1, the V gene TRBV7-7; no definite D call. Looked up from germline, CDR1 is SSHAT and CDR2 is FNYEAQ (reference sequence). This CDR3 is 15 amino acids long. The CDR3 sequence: CASSLEESSYNEQFF. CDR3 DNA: TGTGCTAGCAGCTTAGAGGAAAGCTCCTACAATGAGCAGTTCTTC.

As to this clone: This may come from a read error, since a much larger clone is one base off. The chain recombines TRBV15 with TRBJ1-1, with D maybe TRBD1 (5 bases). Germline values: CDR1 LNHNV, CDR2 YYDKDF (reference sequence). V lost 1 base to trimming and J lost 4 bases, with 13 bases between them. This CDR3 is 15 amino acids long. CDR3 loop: CATSRGPRESTEAFF. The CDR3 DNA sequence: TGTGCCACCAGCAGAGGGCCCAGGGAAAGCACTGAAGCTTTCTTT.

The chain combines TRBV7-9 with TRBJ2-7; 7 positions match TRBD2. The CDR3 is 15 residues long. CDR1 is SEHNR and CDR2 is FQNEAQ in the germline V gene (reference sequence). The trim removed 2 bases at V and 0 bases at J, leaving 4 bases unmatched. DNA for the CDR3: TGTGCCAGCAGCTTATCTAGCGGAAGCTCCTACGAGCAGTACTTC. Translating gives CASSLSSGSSYEQYF.